Below, one T cell receptor beta chain is given with its context. Its antigen remains unknown. It was with random hexamers that about 0.45 to 1 ug RNA was reverse transcribed. The TCR beta CDR3 was amplified by immunoSEQ multiplex PCR across 54 Vbeta, 13 Jbeta. TCRdb used MiXCR to reprocess the immunoSEQ multiplex PCR reads, holding one entry per CDR3 protein. This table has hundreds of thousands of distinct CDR3 sequences, roughly 93% appearing once. This CDR3 contains 16 residues. V was trimmed by 0 bases and J by 3 bases, leaving 15 bases between them. Germline V gene data show CDR1 as LNHNV and CDR2 as YYDKDF (reference sequence). This sample was included in a study of CD8 T cells in Susac syndrome. Points from the study as a whole: Individuals included in the TCR sequencing and HLA analysis were acknowledged by the study to be relatively few in number.

The V call is TRBV15, the J call TRBJ2-7, with a weak D call TRBD1 (6 bases). The sample consisted of CD4+ T cells from PBMCs. This clonotype was obtained from a human donor with multiple sclerosis. The CDR3 DNA sequence: TGTGCCACCAGCAGAGATTTAACAGGGACGGGCTACGAGCAGTACTTC. Translating gives CATSRDLTGTGYEQYF.